The entry that follows covers one TCR beta chain sequence. No cognate antigen has been identified for it. One base away there is no much larger clone; base qualities are not given. The collaborating institutions used their own protocols to collect whole blood in K2EDTA tubes. For TCRbeta analysis, collaborators shipped samples as frozen whole blood, isolated PBMCs, or DNA extracted from either of those sample types. The data stem from a study of blood T cell repertoires in COVID-19 (dated by TCRdb to 2020 to 2021). With regard to the full study: Samples covering the acute and convalescent phases of COVID-19 were provided by collaborators in the United States, Italy and Spain. Deeply sampled blood TCRbeta repertoires from subjects exposed to, actively infected with, or recovered from COVID-19 were included in the dataset. Samples were obtained from the ongoing ImmuneRACE study (first 160 participants) and from 1,200 or so subjects provided by 6 global collaborators. Where HLA class I and class II types were available, the types were taken from metadata supplied by the sample provider, not from assay-based typing. Nearly every sample came with metadata listing a de-identified subject ID, COVID-19 status, age in years and sex. The prospective study material was composed of cDNA or gDNA derived from T cells, B-cell-depleted T cells, or PBMCs. A freely available public database, intended as a resource for researchers studying the immune response to SARS-CoV-2, is where the repertoires were released.

TCRbeta CDR3 regions were amplified from genomic DNA by means of the immunoSEQ Assay, a bias-controlled multiplex PCR. The original methods were these. Within the assay, amplification of reference gene primers was used to estimate how many nucleated cells each sample contained. To quantify the absolute abundance of each unique TCRbeta CDR3 rearrangement, sequence reads were collapsed and filtered. For each sample, productive Simpson clonality was calculated as the square root of Simpson's diversity index over productive rearrangements. As stored in TCRdb, this immuneACCESS dataset retains in-frame rearrangements with V and J assigned. A fraction of the clones does not appear; measured against another copy, unresolved V genes explain less than half of the discrepancy, and the remainder lacks a known reason. For V, J and clone size, that table is used; D and trimming come from the DNA. This sample lists 150,000 to 200,000 clones; over 75% were detected once. The ten largest clones add up to around 2.8% of the sample.

Broad study findings and their caveats: How much clinical and demographic metadata was included differed by source and by participant, and the metadata was provided uncurated.

The receptor was isolated from a woman at least 80 years old with active or convalescent COVID-19. The material sequenced was peripheral blood.

For the CDR3, the sequence is CATATGGSSGNTIYF. The DNA sequence is as follows: TGTGCCACCGCGACAGGGGGTTCTTCTGGAAACACCATATATTTT. The chain joins TRBV6-5 to TRBJ1-3, with 9 bases matching TRBD1. The CDR3 covers 15 residues, taking in both the cysteine and the phenylalanine. Only CDR3 DNA remains: 45 bases, in frame from the first base. Per the germline V gene, MNHEY is the CDR1 and SVGAGI is the CDR2. V loses 10 bases at its end and J loses 1 base; junction bases beyond the gene matches: 8.